The 19 T cell receptor beta chains reported below all come from one sample, sequenced in a study of blood T cell repertoires in COVID-19. The assay was immunoSEQ multiplex PCR, and TCRdb's table has in-frame clones only and misses some. The data hold 110,000 to 150,000 clones, with under 85% observed a single time. Material for sequencing was peripheral blood. These receptor sequences come from a man aged 50-59 years with active or convalescent COVID-19.

The chain is built from TRBV28 and TRBJ1-5, with TRBD1 matching over 11 bases. V gave up 6 bases and J gave up 5 bases; unmatched junction bases: 6. Per germline, CDR1 MDHEN and CDR2 SYDVKM. CDR3 length: 15 amino acids. CDR3 bases: TGTGCCAGCAGAACCCCGGGACAGGGGGATCAGCCCCAGCATTTT. Encoded protein: CASRTPGQGDQPQHF.

The CDR3 nucleotides are TGTGCCGGATCAGGGGGGTACACAGATACGCAGTATTTT. Translation: CAGSGGYTDTQYF. The rearrangement uses TRBV30 and TRBJ2-3, with a weak D call TRBD1 (7 bases). The CDR3 runs to 13 residues. Trimming removed 8 bases at V and 2 bases at J, with 14 bases between. Germline V lookup: CDR1 GTSNPN, CDR2 SVGIG (reference sequence).

The rearrangement uses TRBV6-6 and TRBJ2-2; tentatively, D is TRBD2 (5 bases). V was pared by 8 bases and J by 0 bases, with 7 bases between. The germline gives CDR1 MNHNY, CDR2 SVGAGI (reference sequence). CDR3 length: 13 amino acids. The CDR3 spells CASGAANTGELFF. The DNA of the CDR3 is TGTGCCAGCGGAGCGGCGAACACCGGGGAGCTGTTTTTT.

The rearrangement joins TRBV6-5 to TRBJ2-7; D is uncertain. The CDR3 totals 13 residues. In germline, CDR1 is MNHEY, CDR2 SVGAGI. With 7 bases removed from V and 2 bases from J, the gap between germline ends came to 12 bases. The CDR3 coding sequence is TGTGCCAGCACTGGCCACCTGACCTACGAGCAGTACTTC. Translation: CASTGHLTYEQYF.

J is TRBJ2-4 and V is TRBV9; the match to TRBD1 covers 8 bases. The trim removed 4 bases at V and 8 bases at J, leaving 8 bases unmatched. This CDR3 spans 14 amino acids. Germline CDR1 is SGDLS and CDR2 is YYNGEE. The CDR3 DNA reads as TGTGCCAGCAGCCCCCGGACAGGGTCTCACATTCAGTACTTC. This encodes CASSPRTGSHIQYF.

This sequence joins TRBV28 and TRBJ2-7; 7 bases are a match to TRBD1. The CDR3 runs to 15 residues. Per the germline V gene, CDR1 is MDHEN and CDR2 is SYDVKM. V was pared by 2 bases and J by 1 base, with 5 bases of the junction left unmatched. CDR3 region: CASSLRGGLSYEQYF. The CDR3 bases are TGTGCCAGCAGTTTACGAGGGGGCCTTTCCTACGAGCAGTACTTC.

In its sample, this clone was seen a few times. The chain has TRBV27 and TRBJ1-1, with D hard to call. The CDR3 covers 13 residues. V was shortened by 7 bases and J by 1 base, with 10 bases between the two germline ends. CDR1 is MNHEY, CDR2 SMNVEV, per germline (reference sequence). CDR3: CASMLYTNTEAFF. For the CDR3, the DNA is TGTGCCAGCATGTTGTACACGAACACTGAAGCTTTCTTT.

V gene TRBV4-2 combines with J gene TRBJ2-1, with TRBD2 matching over 13 bases. Germline V CDR1 and CDR2: LGHNA, YNFKEQ. The CDR3 contains 18 residues. J lost 7 bases, V lost 2 bases, and 11 bases had no gene match. The CDR3 here is CASSQSGLAGIGKNEQFF. As DNA, the CDR3 is TGTGCCAGCAGCCAATCGGGACTAGCGGGAATAGGGAAAAATGAGCAGTTCTTC.

This chain joins TRBV27 and TRBJ1-5; TRBD1 aligns across 10 bases. This CDR3 region has 17 residues. J was trimmed by 2 bases and V by 6 bases; bases with no gene match: 10. Germline CDR1 is MNHEY and CDR2 is SMNVEV (reference sequence). The CDR3 DNA sequence: TGTGCCAGCAGGATGGGACAGGGGTTGAGGGGCAATCAGCCCCAGCATTTT. As protein: CASRMGQGLRGNQPQHF.

The rearrangement links TRBV29-1 to TRBJ2-2; tentatively, D is TRBD2 (6 bases). Germline V gene data show CDR1 as SQVTM and CDR2 as ANQGSEA. The CDR3 has 12 residues. The V and J ends lost 4 bases and 6 bases respectively, with 9 bases between them. The CDR3 DNA reads as TGCAGCGTTGTACTAGCACCCGGGGAGCTGTTTTTT. This sequence encodes CSVVLAPGELFF.

This chain connects TRBV24-1 to TRBJ1-5, with unresolved D. CDR1 is KGHDR, CDR2 SFDVKD, per germline. This CDR3 is 15 amino acids long. The ends were cut back, 4 bases at V and 7 bases at J, with 16 bases in the middle. The DNA for the CDR3 is TGTGCCACCAGTGAGGCCGGGCGGGATAGACAGCCCCAGCATTTT. It specifies CATSEAGRDRQPQHF.

The chain has TRBV6-5 and TRBJ2-3; D perhaps matches TRBD1 (5 bases). Germline loops: CDR1 MNHEY, CDR2 SVGAGI. V gave up 7 bases and J gave up 5 bases, with 13 bases separating them. CDR3 length: 13 amino acids. This CDR3 is CASKWQGIDTQYF. DNA of the CDR3: TGTGCCAGCAAGTGGCAGGGAATAGATACGCAGTATTTT.

This clone was recorded once. This chain connects TRBV7-3 to TRBJ2-1, with 9 positions matching TRBD2. The CDR3 has 16 residues. Germline V lookup: CDR1 SGHTA, CDR2 FQGTGA. The V and J ends lost 6 bases and 7 bases, in that order; junction bases with no gene match: 13. The CDR3 here is CASSSTAGGPGNEQFF. CDR3 DNA: TGTGCCAGCAGTTCTACGGCGGGAGGGCCTGGAAATGAGCAGTTCTTC.

This chain joins TRBV4-2 and TRBJ2-1; D is perhaps TRBD2 (5 bases). CDR1 and CDR2 from the germline V gene are LGHNA and YNFKEQ. V lost 0 bases to trimming and J lost 0 bases, with 15 bases between them. There are 18 residues in the CDR3. The CDR3 bases are TGTGCCAGCAGCCAAGATCTCCGGGGTATTCACTCCTACAATGAGCAGTTCTTC. Translating gives CASSQDLRGIHSYNEQFF.

Of note for this clone: This sample includes further DNA sequences coding for the same CDR3. This chain links TRBV6-4 with TRBJ2-1; no definite D call. The germline V gene has CDR1 MRHNA and CDR2 SNTAGT. CDR3 size: 13 residues. V lost 5 bases and J lost 4, with 9 bases in between. CDR3 in DNA: TGTGCCAGCAGTCCGACTGGATACAATGAGCAGTTCTTC. Amino acids: CASSPTGYNEQFF.

V usage is TRBV27 and J usage is TRBJ1-4; no definite D call. Germline values: CDR1 MNHEY, CDR2 SMNVEV (reference sequence). The ends were cut back, 4 bases at V and 3 bases at J, with 6 bases in the middle. This CDR3 comprises 13 residues. The CDR3 is CASSSVANEKLFF. The CDR3 nucleotides read TGTGCCAGCAGTTCCGTCGCTAATGAAAAACTGTTTTTT.

Concerning this clone: This likely came from a read error, as a far larger clone is one base away. The chain employs TRBV7-2 and TRBJ2-5; no clear D. The CDR3 totals 11 residues. Germline lookup yields CDR1 SGHTA and CDR2 FQGNSA. Trimming stripped 5 bases from V and 5 bases from J, with 6 bases between. CDR3 residues: CASSPGETQYF. CDR3 sequence (DNA): TGTGCCAGCAGCCCCGGGGAGACCCAGTACTTC.

The V and J genes are TRBV2 and TRBJ2-5; D uncertain. Germline V gene sequence: CDR1 SNHLY, CDR2 FYNNEI. Trimming shortened V by 8 bases and J by 5 bases, and 12 bases separated the two germline ends. The CDR3 consists of 12 residues. The DNA of the CDR3 is TGTGCCAGCGACCCGGGTTCTGAGACCCAGTACTTC. Translating gives CASDPGSETQYF. Full variable domain (rest looked up from reference TRBV2 and TRBJ2-5): EPEVTQTPSHQVTQMGQEVILRCVPISNHLYFYWYRQILGQKVEFLVSFYNNEISEKSEIFDDQFSVERPDGSNFTLKIRSTKLEDSAMYFCASDPGSETQYFGPGTRLLVL.

The chain carries TRBV6-1 and TRBJ2-7; perhaps TRBD1 as D (6 bases). Germline loops: CDR1 MNHNS, CDR2 SASEGT. V gave up 2 bases and J gave up 6 bases, with 17 bases separating them. The CDR3 runs to 15 residues. CDR3 residues: CASSELWGPLSEQYF. CDR3 coding DNA: TGTGCCAGCAGTGAACTCTGGGGGCCTCTTAGCGAGCAGTACTTC.